The 23 T cell receptor beta chains listed next were all sequenced from one sample in a study of technical replicates of blood from a few donors. Only in-frame clones appear in the TCRdb table, and some are missing; sequencing was by immunoSEQ multiplex PCR. The sample consists of tens of thousands of clones, approximately 95% of them appearing once. Sequenced input: T cells isolated from PBMCs. These receptors all stem from a human donor in good health.

The J gene is TRBJ2-1, the V gene TRBV10-2; no clear D. This CDR3 has 11 residues. V was clipped by 4 bases and J by 8 bases, with 6 bases between them. CDR1 and CDR2 (germline): WSHSY, SAAADI. The DNA for the CDR3 is TGCGCCAGCAGTGGCAGATATGAGCAGTTCTTC. Translation gives CASSGRYEQFF.

This clone came up a few times. The chain uses TRBV7-3 and TRBJ1-1; possible D gene TRBD1, 5 bases. Germline V gene sequence: CDR1 SGHTA, CDR2 FQGTGA. Trimming shortened V by 2 bases and J by 7 bases, and 11 bases separated the two germline ends. The CDR3 has 13 residues. The CDR3 here is CASSLQGILEAFF. CDR3 nucleotide sequence: TGTGCCAGCAGCTTACAGGGTATCCTTGAAGCTTTCTTT.

This chain joins TRBV19 and TRBJ2-5; 10 bases align to TRBD1. CDR3 length: 15 amino acids. CDR1 and CDR2 from the germline V gene are LNHDA and SQIVND (reference sequence). After removal of 10 bases from V and 5 bases from J, the junction contained 13 bases not matched to a gene. The CDR3 DNA reads as TGTGCCACCACCCCCGGGACAGGGGTCGCGGAGACCCAGTACTTC. This sequence encodes CATTPGTGVAETQYF.

The chain combines TRBV28 with TRBJ1-1; no definite D call. Trimming removed 3 bases from V and 7 bases from J, with 15 bases in between. Germline loops: CDR1 MDHEN, CDR2 SYDVKM. The CDR3 spans 14 residues. The chain's CDR3 is CASSFGLIRNEAFF. The CDR3 nucleotides are TGTGCCAGCAGTTTTGGACTTATAAGGAATGAAGCTTTCTTT.

This rearrangement joins TRBV4-1 to TRBJ2-7, with 14 positions matching TRBD2. The germline V gene has CDR1 MGHRA and CDR2 YSYEKL. J lost 7 bases, V lost 5 bases, and 7 bases had no gene match. The CDR3 totals 15 residues. CDR3 amino acids: CASSYGLAGGYEQYF. In nucleotides, the CDR3 is TGCGCCAGCAGCTACGGACTAGCGGGAGGTTATGAGCAGTACTTC.

This chain uses TRBV4-1 with TRBJ2-7, with TRBD1 matching over 9 bases. V lost 2 bases, J lost 1 base, and 6 bases stayed unmatched. Per the germline V gene, CDR1 is MGHRA and CDR2 is YSYEKL. The CDR3 spans 16 residues. CDR3 protein: CASSQSPGQGSYEQYF. Here the CDR3 DNA reads TGCGCCAGCAGCCAATCCCCGGGACAGGGTTCCTACGAGCAGTACTTC.

The DNA for the CDR3 is TGTGCCAGTAGTATAGACAGGGACTATGGAAACACCATATATTTT. Residues: CASSIDRDYGNTIYF. This chain joins TRBV19 and TRBJ1-3, with D maybe TRBD1 (5 bases). The CDR3 covers 15 residues. V was pared by 0 bases and J by 3 bases, with 9 bases between. Germline CDR1 reads LNHDA; CDR2 reads SQIVND (reference sequence).

This chain uses TRBV6-5 with TRBJ2-7; no reliable D call. The CDR3 sequence is 14 residues long. The V gene's germline CDR1 is MNHEY and CDR2 SVGAGI. Trimming removed 0 bases from V and 4 bases from J, with 10 bases in between. The CDR3 region is CASSYSKAVYEQYF. The CDR3 region has the DNA TGTGCCAGCAGTTACTCGAAGGCGGTTTACGAGCAGTACTTC.

The chain has TRBV19 and TRBJ2-3, with 8 bases that match TRBD1. CDR3 length equals 15 residues. Germline lookup yields CDR1 LNHDA and CDR2 SQIVND (reference sequence). V was pared by 10 bases and J by 2 bases, with 11 bases of the junction left unmatched. DNA of the CDR3: TGTGCCACCGTCGGCCCGACAGGGGTCACAGATACGCAGTATTTT. It codes for CATVGPTGVTDTQYF.

V is TRBV7-3 and J is TRBJ2-3, with unresolved D. CDR3 length equals 13 residues. Germline V gene sequence: CDR1 SGHTA, CDR2 FQGTGA. Deletions cut 5 bases from V and 6 bases from J, with 12 bases between. The CDR3 DNA is TGTGCCAGCAGCCTACTCATACCGGATACGCAGTATTTT. Residues: CASSLLIPDTQYF.

A single count supports this clone. The rearrangement links TRBV6-5 to TRBJ2-1; tentatively, D is TRBD2 (5 bases). Trimming removed 6 bases at V and 2 bases at J, with 14 bases between. Per germline, CDR1 MNHEY and CDR2 SVGAGI. CDR3 size: 15 residues. The CDR3 region is CASRRPGGTYNEQFF. The CDR3, as DNA: TGTGCCAGCAGAAGACCCGGAGGAACCTACAATGAGCAGTTCTTC.

This chain uses TRBV5-1 with TRBJ2-7; perhaps TRBD2 as D (6 bases). Germline V gives CDR1 SGHRS, CDR2 YFSETQ. Trimming took 0 bases from V and 3 from J, leaving 10 bases between them. This CDR3 region has 14 residues. CDR3 region: CASSLVQGGYEQYF. CDR3 DNA: TGCGCCAGCAGCTTGGTTCAGGGAGGCTACGAGCAGTACTTC.

The rearrangement uses TRBV10-3 and TRBJ2-7, with 7 bases aligning to TRBD1. CDR1 is ENHRY, CDR2 SYGVKD, per germline. V shed 0 bases, J shed 0 bases, and the junction held 2 bases outside the gene matches. CDR3 size: 15 residues. Here the CDR3 reads CAISESGTVSYEQYF. CDR3 nucleotides: TGTGCCATCAGTGAGTCCGGGACAGTCTCCTACGAGCAGTACTTC.

This sequence joins TRBV30 and TRBJ1-5; 7 bases are a match to TRBD1. V lost 4 bases to trimming and J lost 7 bases; unmatched junction nucleotides: 4. Germline CDR1 reads GTSNPN; CDR2 reads SVGIG (reference sequence). The CDR3 has 12 amino acids. For the CDR3, the DNA is TGTGCCTGGACCACAGGGGAGCAGCCCCAGCATTTT. The encoded protein is CAWTTGEQPQHF.

V gene TRBV15 combines with J gene TRBJ1-5; D is unresolved. CDR1 and CDR2 (germline): LNHNV, YYDKDF (reference sequence). The CDR3 has 15 residues. V lost 1 base to trimming and J lost 4 bases, with 11 bases between them. CDR3 nucleotide sequence: TGTGCCACCAGCAGAGCGACACTAGGGAATCAGCCCCAGCATTTT. This encodes CATSRATLGNQPQHF.

This clone was counted a single time. The V call is TRBV19, the J call TRBJ1-2; 12 bases map to TRBD1. Germline trimming cut 3 bases from V and 4 bases from J; bases unmatched to any gene: 6. Germline assignment: CDR1 LNHDA and CDR2 SQIVND (reference sequence). The CDR3 length is 16 residues. CDR3 coding DNA: TGTGCCAGTAGTATGGATGGGGACAGGGGGCCCTATGGCTACACCTTC. It yields the protein CASSMDGDRGPYGYTF. The complete variable domain, with remaining parts taken from reference TRBV19 and TRBJ1-2, reads DGGITQSPKYLFRKEGQNVTLSCEQNLNHDAMYWYRQDPGQGLRLIYYSQIVNDFQKGDIAEGYSVSREKKESFPLTVTSAQKNPTAFYLCASSMDGDRGPYGYTFGSGTRLTVV.

The chain carries TRBV27 and TRBJ2-1, with 8 positions matching TRBD2. Germline lookup yields CDR1 MNHEY and CDR2 SMNVEV (reference sequence). J gave up 0 bases and V 11 bases, and 6 bases lay outside the gene matches. This CDR3 contains 14 residues. DNA of the CDR3: TGTGCCGCCAGAAGCGGGAGCTCCTACAATGAGCAGTTCTTC. This codes for CAARSGSSYNEQFF.

The rearrangement uses TRBV5-5 and TRBJ2-7; TRBD1 matches at 9 bases. V lost 0 bases to trimming and J lost 3 bases; unmatched junction nucleotides: 7. CDR1 is SGHKS and CDR2 is YYEKEE in the germline V gene (reference sequence). The CDR3 spans 16 residues. For the CDR3, the DNA is TGTGCCAGCAGCTTGGGTTTGGGGACAGGGATCTACGAGCAGTACTTC. It yields the protein CASSLGLGTGIYEQYF.

This chain uses TRBV9 with TRBJ1-1, with D unclear. The V end lost 0 bases, the J end lost 3 bases, and 9 bases lay between the germline ends. CDR1 is SGDLS, CDR2 YYNGEE, per germline. The CDR3 sequence is 14 residues long. CDR3 sequence reads: CASSVERADTEAFF. The CDR3 region has the DNA TGTGCCAGCAGCGTAGAGAGGGCGGACACTGAAGCTTTCTTT. The variable domain in full, completed from reference TRBV9 and TRBJ1-1, reads DSGVTQTPKHLITATGQRVTLRCSPRSGDLSVYWYQQSLDQGLQFLIQYYNGEERAKGNILERFSAQQFPDLHSELNLSSLELGDSALYFCASSVERADTEAFFGQGTRLTVV.

The CDR3 protein is CSVEYGTSGYEQYF. The CDR3 DNA reads TGCAGCGTTGAATACGGGACTAGCGGCTACGAGCAGTACTTC. The chain combines TRBV29-1 with TRBJ2-7, with 11 positions matching TRBD2. Germline V lookup: CDR1 SQVTM, CDR2 ANQGSEA. J was trimmed by 3 bases and V by 2 bases; bases with no gene match: 3. This CDR3 has 14 amino acids.

The chain employs TRBV10-3 and TRBJ2-5; 14 bases map to TRBD2. Per germline, CDR1 ENHRY and CDR2 SYGVKD. V gave up 3 bases and J gave up 7 bases; unmatched junction bases: 13. The CDR3 runs 18 residues. For the CDR3, the DNA is TGTGCCATCAGTGAAGTGGGACTAGCGGGAGCCGGGAGTGTGACCCAGTACTTC. Translated: CAISEVGLAGAGSVTQYF.

The chain combines TRBV7-2 with TRBJ1-5; TRBD1 might be the D (5 bases). Trimming pared 1 base from V and 3 bases from J, leaving 7 bases between. This CDR3 has 14 residues. The germline V gene encodes CDR1 SGHTA and CDR2 FQGNSA. The CDR3 DNA reads TGTGCCAGCAGCTTAGGACAGAACAATCAGCCCCAGCATTTT. It yields the protein CASSLGQNNQPQHF. Full variable domain (outside the CDR3, taken from reference TRBV7-2 and TRBJ1-5): GAGVSQSPSNKVTEKGKDVELRCDPISGHTALYWYRQSLGQGLEFLIYFQGNSAPDKSGLPSDRFSAERTGGSVSTLTIQRTQQEDSAVYLCASSLGQNNQPQHFGDGTRLSIL.

This chain uses TRBV5-1 with TRBJ2-3, with D perhaps TRBD2 (6 bases). The V gene's germline CDR1 is SGHRS and CDR2 YFSETQ. CDR3 length: 23 amino acids. Trimming took 4 bases from V and 5 from J, leaving 41 bases between them. CDR3 residues: CASSHDPGTSLTLPWRILDTQYF. CDR3 coding DNA: TGCGCCAGCAGCCACGACCCCGGGACTTCTCTAACGTTGCCATGGCGGATCCTAGATACGCAGTATTTT.